Each of the 10 T cell receptor beta chains below was sequenced from the same sample in a study of blood T cells in healthy people across ages. For the second PCR, which ran for roughly 6 to 12 cycles, a sample-barcoded 5' primer and a J-beta primer mix were used. From the 5' RACE reads, TCRdb called clonotypes with MiXCR, one entry per CDR3 protein. The data show about 1.4 million distinct CDR3 sequences, with approximately 63% seen just once and over 6.5% held by the top ten. Sequencing was done on a sample of blood. The source is a man aged 18 to 30 in good health.

This clonotype was observed a few times. The gene calls are TRBV20-1 and TRBJ2-5; 8 nucleotides line up with TRBD1. CDR3 length: 15 residues. With V trimmed by 3 bases and J by 1 base, 7 bases remained unmatched. In germline, CDR1 is DFQATT, CDR2 SNEGSKA (reference sequence). CDR3 DNA: TGCAGTGCTAGCGGCGACGGACAGGGCCAAGAGACCCAGTACTTC. It yields the protein CSASGDGQGQETQYF.

The rearrangement uses TRBV20-1 and TRBJ2-4, with D tentatively TRBD2 (5 bases). The DNA matches TRBJ2-7 better at its end, which makes the J call doubtful. The CDR3 loop spans 16 amino acids. Germline loops: CDR1 DFQATT, CDR2 SNEGSKA (reference sequence). The CDR3 reads CSARDSPSAGIYEQYF. The CDR3 DNA sequence: TGCAGTGCTAGAGATAGCCCTTCGGCCGGGATCTACGAGCAGTACTTC.

The rearrangement links TRBV20-1 to TRBJ2-7, with D perhaps matching TRBD1 (5 bases). From germline, CDR1 is DFQATT and CDR2 SNEGSKA (reference sequence). The length of the CDR3 is 13 residues. Deletions cut 6 bases from V and 2 bases from J, with 14 bases between. The CDR3 sequence: CSASLDSTYEQYF. For the CDR3, the DNA is TGCAGTGCCTCCCTCGACAGCACCTACGAGCAGTACTTC.

This clonotype was picked up a small number of times. The chain combines TRBV10-3 with TRBJ2-1, with D perhaps matching TRBD2 (6 bases). The V gene's germline CDR1 is ENHRY and CDR2 SYGVKD. This CDR3 comprises 16 residues. The V gene lost 2 bases and the J gene lost 8 bases, with 19 bases spanning the gap. DNA of the CDR3: TGTGCCATCAGTGAGGGGGTTACTAGCAGAGTCGATGAGCAGTTCTTC. It is translated as CAISEGVTSRVDEQFF.

The chain employs TRBV5-5 and TRBJ2-1; 8 nucleotides match TRBD2. The V gene end was trimmed by 2 bases and the J gene end by 0 bases; junction bases not matched to a gene: 10. The CDR3 has 18 amino acids. Germline V CDR1 and CDR2: SGHKS, YYEKEE (reference sequence). The CDR3 protein is CASSFGLAETNSYNEQFF. The CDR3 DNA reads TGTGCCAGCAGCTTCGGACTAGCCGAAACGAACTCCTACAATGAGCAGTTCTTC.

The chain recombines TRBV6-2 or TRBV6-3 with TRBJ2-5; D perhaps matches TRBD1 (6 bases). V was trimmed by 1 base and J by 1 base, leaving 13 bases between them. CDR1 and CDR2 from the germline V gene are MNHEY and SVGEGT. CDR3 length: 16 amino acids. DNA for the CDR3: TGTGCCAGCAGTTACTACACGGGACACATCCAAGAGACCCAGTACTTC. Protein product: CASSYYTGHIQETQYF.

This chain connects TRBV6-2 or TRBV6-3 to TRBJ2-5; tentatively, D is TRBD1 or TRBD2 (6 bases each). This CDR3 contains 13 residues. The germline V gene has CDR1 MNHEY and CDR2 SVGEGT. Trimming shortened V by 6 bases and J by 4 bases, and 12 bases separated the two germline ends. CDR3 amino acids: CASRIGGGETQYF. CDR3 in DNA: TGTGCCAGCAGAATAGGAGGGGGAGAGACCCAGTACTTC.

The J gene is TRBJ2-1, the V gene TRBV7-8; TRBD2 aligns across 8 bases. Germline V gives CDR1 SGHVS, CDR2 FQNEAQ. Losses at the gene ends were 3 bases for V and 5 bases for J; bases not matched to a gene: 3. The CDR3 length is 14 residues. The CDR3 spells CASSFTGGDNEQFF. DNA for the CDR3: TGTGCCAGCAGCTTTACGGGAGGGGACAATGAGCAGTTCTTC.

A remark on this clonotype: A read error may produce the germline difference seen at one junction end. The chain joins TRBV5-1 to TRBJ2-5; TRBD2 matches at 7 bases. The germline gives CDR1 SGHRS, CDR2 YFSETQ. The CDR3 spans 14 residues. The CDR3 bases are TGCGCCAGCAGTCAATCACTAGCGCAAGGGACCCAGTACTTC. Translated, it gives CASSQSLAQGTQYF.

Only a few counts were recorded for this clonotype. The CDR3 is CASSESGASGYTF. CDR3 sequence (DNA): TGTGCCAGCAGTGAATCCGGGGCCTCTGGCTACACCTTC. V usage is TRBV6-1 and J usage is TRBJ1-2; D perhaps matches TRBD1 (5 bases). CDR1 MNHNS and CDR2 SASEGT come from the germline V gene. CDR3 size: 13 residues. Trimming took 2 bases from V and 7 from J, leaving 11 bases between them.